The 30 T cell receptor beta chains below all came from one sample that was sequenced in a study of CD8+CD57+ T cells in acquired aplastic anemia. It was genomic DNA that served as the template for profiling TCR beta VDJ and CDR3. TCRdb recomputed calls from the reads with MiXCR, one row per CDR3 protein. The sample holds approximately 150,000 distinct CDR3 sequences, more than 45% seen once. Only patients with CD8+CD57+ cell expansion on flow cytometry were chosen for sequencing. The sample consisted of sorted CD4+, CD8+, or CD8+CD57+ T cells (not recorded which) from PBMCs. The source of these receptors is a human donor with aplastic anemia.

This rearrangement joins TRBV30 to TRBJ2-5; 10 bases align to TRBD2. The CDR3 covers 13 residues. Germline V gives CDR1 GTSNPN, CDR2 SVGIG (reference sequence). The J segment lost 4 bases and the V segment lost 4 bases, leaving 3 bases of the junction unmatched. CDR3 protein: CAWTSGRTETQYF. CDR3 in DNA: TGTGCCTGGACTAGCGGGAGAACAGAGACCCAGTACTTC. Full variable domain (rest looked up from reference TRBV30 and TRBJ2-5): SQTIHQWPATLVQPVGSPLSLECTVEGTSNPNLYWYRQAAGRGLQLLFYSVGIGQISSEVPQNLSASRPQDRQFILSSKKLLLSDSGFYLCAWTSGRTETQYFGPGTRLLVL.

The J gene is TRBJ1-1, the V gene TRBV19, with 8 positions matching TRBD1. The CDR3 loop spans 15 amino acids. Germline CDR1 reads LNHDA; CDR2 reads SQIVND (reference sequence). V was clipped by 6 bases and J by 2 bases; unmatched bases: 8. As DNA, the CDR3 is TGTGCCAGTAGCGGGGCGACAGGGGCAAACACTGAAGCTTTCTTT. Translation: CASSGATGANTEAFF.

This clonotype was observed many times. The chain joins TRBV6-5 to TRBJ1-4, with D perhaps TRBD1 (6 bases). This CDR3 comprises 14 residues. Trimming shortened V by 6 bases and J by 8 bases, and 16 bases separated the two germline ends. Germline V CDR1 and CDR2: MNHEY, SVGAGI. CDR3 coding DNA: TGTGCCAGCAGATGGGCAAGGGGGAAGGAAAAACTGTTTTTT. Protein: CASRWARGKEKLFF.

This clonotype was detected ten times or more. The gene calls are TRBV5-1 and TRBJ2-5; TRBD1 aligns across 9 bases. This CDR3 has 16 residues. The ends lost 1 base at V and 2 bases at J; junction bases unmatched: 6. Germline CDR1 is SGHRS and CDR2 is YFSETQ. The DNA of the CDR3 is TGCGCCAGCAGCTTGTTTCCGGGACAGGGTCAAGAGACCCAGTACTTC. It codes for CASSLFPGQGQETQYF.

The chain couples TRBV19 to TRBJ2-5; the D gene is possibly TRBD2 (6 bases). This CDR3 spans 13 amino acids. The germline V and J ends were trimmed by 4 bases and 5 bases, with 11 bases remaining between them. Per the germline V gene, CDR1 is LNHDA and CDR2 is SQIVND (reference sequence). The chain's CDR3 is CASSKEGLETQYF. The CDR3 DNA is TGTGCCAGTAGTAAGGAGGGTTTGGAGACCCAGTACTTC.

This clonotype came up many times. The rearrangement joins TRBV9 to TRBJ2-5; TRBD2 aligns across 9 bases. The CDR3 has 16 residues. Germline V gene data show CDR1 as SGDLS and CDR2 as YYNGEE. J lost 1 base, V lost 0 bases, and 4 bases had no gene match. CDR3: CASSVGSGRTQETQYF. The CDR3 DNA follows: TGTGCCAGCAGCGTAGGAAGCGGGAGGACCCAAGAGACCCAGTACTTC. Based on the CDR3 plus reference TRBV9 and TRBJ2-5, the full variable domain is DSGVTQTPKHLITATGQRVTLRCSPRSGDLSVYWYQQSLDQGLQFLIQYYNGEERAKGNILERFSAQQFPDLHSELNLSSLELGDSALYFCASSVGSGRTQETQYFGPGTRLLVL.

Turning to this clonotype: This may stem from a read error, because a much larger clone lies one nucleotide away. The chain has TRBV12-5 and TRBJ1-1; maybe TRBD1 (5 bases). The germline CDR1 and CDR2 sequences are LGHNT and FRNRAP. The CDR3 consists of 12 residues. The CDR3 DNA reads TGTGCTAGTGGTTTGGTAGGGGAGAAAGCTTCCTTT. It translates to CASGLVGEKASF.

The gene calls are TRBV7-6 and TRBJ1-5; D not resolved. The CDR3 runs to 13 residues. The germline CDR1 and CDR2 sequences are SGHVS and FNYEAQ. The germline V and J ends were trimmed by 6 bases and 5 bases, with 11 bases remaining between them. Written as DNA, the CDR3 is TGTGCCAGCAGTCCAGTCGGGGATCAGCCCCAGCATTTT. It codes for CASSPVGDQPQHF.

This clonotype showed up many times. This chain links TRBV25-1 with TRBJ2-5; TRBD1 aligns across 12 bases. The V gene end was trimmed by 1 base and the J gene end by 5 bases; junction bases not matched to a gene: 5. The CDR3 runs to 16 residues. Per the germline V gene, CDR1 is MGHDK and CDR2 is SYGVNS. CDR3 bases: TGTGCCAGCAGTGAATGGGGGACAGGGGGCTTTGAGACCCAGTACTTC. Protein sequence: CASSEWGTGGFETQYF. The full variable domain, in which reference TRBV25-1 and TRBJ2-5 provide the parts outside the CDR3, is EADIYQTPRYLVIGTGKKITLECSQTMGHDKMYWYQQDPGMELHLIHYSYGVNSTEKGDLSSESTVSRIRTEHFPLTLESARPSHTSQYLCASSEWGTGGFETQYFGPGTRLLVL.

This clonotype was recorded at least ten times. A read error may be the cause here, since a much bigger clone is one base away. The chain has TRBV7-2 and TRBJ2-2; no clear D gene. Germline values: CDR1 SGHTA, CDR2 FQGNSA. This CDR3 spans 11 amino acids. This CDR3 is CASGLSGELFF. The CDR3 nucleotides are TGTGCCAGCGGCTTATCCGGGGAGCTGTTTTTT.

The chain joins TRBV15 to TRBJ1-3, with D hard to call. CDR1 is LNHNV, CDR2 YYDKDF, per germline (reference sequence). The CDR3 length is 14 residues. V was pared by 1 base and J by 1 base, with 5 bases between. The CDR3 DNA reads TGTGCCACCAGCAGAGGCGGGTCTGGAAACACCATATATTTT. Amino acids: CATSRGGSGNTIYF.

The chain carries TRBV10-3 and TRBJ2-7; the D gene is possibly TRBD1 (5 bases). The CDR3 covers 14 residues. Deletions cut 5 bases from V and 0 bases from J, with 11 bases between. From germline, CDR1 is ENHRY and CDR2 SYGVKD. CDR3 sequence: CAISSDRSSYEQYF. In DNA form, the CDR3 reads TGTGCCATCAGTTCCGACAGAAGCTCCTACGAGCAGTACTTC.

The chain recombines TRBV2 with TRBJ1-1; 8 bases match TRBD1. The V gene's germline CDR1 is SNHLY and CDR2 FYNNEI. The V and J ends lost 4 bases and 8 bases, in that order; junction bases with no gene match: 0. The CDR3 is made up of 11 amino acids. This chain's CDR3 is CASSGDREAFF. The CDR3, as DNA: TGTGCCAGCAGTGGGGACAGGGAAGCTTTCTTT. The full variable domain, with the rest looked up from reference TRBV2 and TRBJ1-1, is EPEVTQTPSHQVTQMGQEVILRCVPISNHLYFYWYRQILGQKVEFLVSFYNNEISEKSEIFDDQFSVERPDGSNFTLKIRSTKLEDSAMYFCASSGDREAFFGQGTRLTVV.

A few counts support this clonotype. A read error may explain this, as a much larger clone is one base away. This likely comes from a read error, as the CDR3 has no conserved phenylalanine or tryptophan at its end. This sequence joins TRBV27 and TRBJ1-6, with 8 bases that match TRBD1. The CDR3 covers 14 residues. After removal of 4 bases from V and 10 bases from J, the junction contained 6 bases not matched to a gene. Germline CDR1 and CDR2: MNHEY and SMNVEV (reference sequence). CDR3 sequence reads: CASSSGQAISPLHL. The CDR3 DNA reads TGTGCCAGCAGTTCGGGACAGGCGATATCACCCCTCCACCTT.

The table lists this clonotype with many counts. J is TRBJ1-4 and V is TRBV5-1; D gene unclear. CDR3 length: 14 residues. Trimming pared 5 bases from V and 6 bases from J, leaving 14 bases between. Germline CDR1 reads SGHRS; CDR2 reads YFSETQ. CDR3 DNA sequence: TGCGCCAGCAGGCTACGGACCGGGGATGAAAAACTGTTTTTT. Amino acid sequence: CASRLRTGDEKLFF. The whole variable domain, filled in from reference TRBV5-1 and TRBJ1-4, reads KAGVTQTPRYLIKTRGQQVTLSCSPISGHRSVSWYQQTPGQGLQFLFEYFSETQRNKGNFPGRFSGRQFSNSRSEMNVSTLELGDSALYLCASRLRTGDEKLFFGSGTQLSVL.

This clonotype turned up a few times. This chain connects TRBV11-2 to TRBJ2-2; D gene uncertain. V was shortened by 4 bases and J by 0 bases, with 15 bases between the two germline ends. The germline CDR1 and CDR2 sequences are SGHAT and FQNNGV. There are 17 residues in the CDR3. The CDR3, as DNA: TGTGCCAGCAGCTCTCCGGTGCTCGGGTCGAACACCGGGGAGCTGTTTTTT. Translated: CASSSPVLGSNTGELFF.

This clonotype has ten or more counts. The rearrangement links TRBV10-3 to TRBJ2-1, with 10 positions matching TRBD1. The ends lost 7 bases at V and 8 bases at J; junction bases unmatched: 8. The CDR3 has 14 residues. Germline CDR1 is ENHRY and CDR2 is SYGVKD. CDR3 sequence reads: CAITPGQGFHEQFF. CDR3 sequence (DNA): TGTGCCATCACTCCGGGACAGGGGTTCCATGAGCAGTTCTTC.

This clonotype was seen at least ten times. The V gene is TRBV5-6, the J gene TRBJ1-2; 8 positions agree with TRBD1. Germline V gene sequence: CDR1 SGHDT, CDR2 YYEEEE. The CDR3 is 13 residues long. V trimming: 7 bases; J trimming: 7 bases; junction bases outside the gene matches: 9. CDR3 nucleotides: TGTGCCAGCGACCGGACAGGGACTCTTGGCTACACCTTC. It is translated as CASDRTGTLGYTF.

As for this clonotype: Given a much more abundant clone one base away, this may be a read error. The chain recombines TRBV5-4 with TRBJ1-1, with D unclear. Germline V gene data show CDR1 as SGHNT and CDR2 as YYREEE (reference sequence). Trimming removed 9 bases from V and 7 bases from J, with 19 bases in between. CDR3 size: 13 residues. CDR3 sequence reads: CATRLSKTGEAFF. The CDR3 region has the DNA TGTGCCACCCGTCTATCTAAAACGGGTGAAGCTTTCTTT. Drawing the rest from reference TRBV5-4 and TRBJ1-1, the complete variable domain is ETGVTQSPTHLIKTRGQQVTLRCSSQSGHNTVSWYQQALGQGPQFIFQYYREEENGRGNFPPRFSGLQFPNYSSELNVNALELDDSALYLCATRLSKTGEAFFGQGTRLTVV.

The chain recombines TRBV20-1 with TRBJ2-2; D possibly corresponds to TRBD2 (5 bases). This CDR3 region has 15 residues. Germline CDR1 and CDR2: DFQATT and SNEGSKA (reference sequence). V lost 2 bases to trimming and J lost 3 bases, with 13 bases between them. CDR3 sequence: CSARKVSGYTGELFF. The CDR3 DNA is TGCAGTGCTAGAAAAGTCAGCGGATACACCGGGGAGCTGTTTTTT.

There are many counts of this clonotype. The chain recombines TRBV6-5 with TRBJ1-6; D unresolved. The CDR3 is 14 residues long. Trimming stripped 4 bases from V and 11 bases from J, with 15 bases between. Germline V gives CDR1 MNHEY, CDR2 SVGAGI. CDR3 amino acids: CASSLGQERPPLHF. The CDR3 nucleotides read TGTGCCAGCAGTTTAGGCCAAGAGAGGCCACCCCTCCACTTT.

V and J are TRBV7-7 and TRBJ2-5; TRBD1 agrees at 7 bases. The CDR3 runs to 14 residues. The V gene's germline CDR1 is SSHAT and CDR2 FNYEAQ (reference sequence). The CDR3 region is CASSRGLYQETQYF. DNA for the CDR3: TGTGCATCGAGCAGGGGGTTGTACCAAGAGACCCAGTACTTC.

Turning to this clonotype: The junction departs from the called germline gene at one end, perhaps through a read error. The chain combines TRBV7-3 with TRBJ1-1; 9 bases line up with TRBD1. This CDR3 contains 12 residues. Germline lookup yields CDR1 SGHTA and CDR2 FQGTGA. CDR3 protein: CANSLGDRVIFF. The CDR3 DNA sequence: TGTGCCAACAGCTTAGGGGACAGGGTCATTTTCTTT.

Comments on this clonotype: Since no conserved phenylalanine or tryptophan closes the CDR3, a read error is the likely cause. The gene calls are TRBV7-9 and TRBJ2-1, with TRBD1 as a possible D gene (6 bases). Germline-derived CDR1 and CDR2 are SEHNR and FQNEAQ (reference sequence). CDR3 size: 11 residues. V was clipped by 5 bases and J by 10 bases, with 9 bases between them. CDR3 in amino acids: CASSPDREQFL. CDR3 DNA: TGTGCCAGCAGCCCGGACAGAGAGCAGTTCCTC.

This clonotype was counted at least ten times. CDR3 loop: CASSLRVHQRGSTDTQYF. The CDR3 DNA reads as TGTGCCAGCAGCTTAAGGGTGCACCAGCGGGGGAGCACAGATACGCAGTATTTT. The chain uses TRBV7-3 and TRBJ2-3; 8 bases agree with TRBD2. Germline V gene lookup returns CDR1 SGHTA and CDR2 FQGTGA. The CDR3 loop spans 18 amino acids. V was pared by 1 base and J by 0 bases, with 9 bases of the junction left unmatched.

The chain couples TRBV7-9 to TRBJ1-2; D not resolved. Germline V lookup: CDR1 SEHNR, CDR2 FQNEAQ (reference sequence). The germline V and J ends were trimmed by 4 bases and 8 bases, with 8 bases remaining between them. The CDR3 extends over 11 amino acids. CDR3 loop: CASSSMDGYTF. The CDR3, as DNA: TGTGCCAGCAGCTCGATGGACGGCTACACCTTC. Full variable domain (rest looked up from reference TRBV7-9 and TRBJ1-2): DTGVSQNPRHKITKRGQNVTFRCDPISEHNRLYWYRQTLGQGPEFLTYFQNEAQLEKSRLLSDRFSAERPKGSFSTLEIQRTEQGDSAMYLCASSSMDGYTFGSGTRLTVV.

This clonotype was recorded at least ten times. The chain recombines TRBV7-2 with TRBJ2-1, with D perhaps TRBD2 (6 bases). The CDR3 totals 15 residues. Per the germline V gene, CDR1 is SGHTA and CDR2 is FQGNSA. V lost 4 bases to trimming and J lost 2 bases, with 12 bases between them. CDR3 bases: TGTGCCAGCAGCTGGGGACTCCCGACCTACAATGAGCAGTTCTTC. Its protein product is CASSWGLPTYNEQFF.

This clonotype was counted many times. This chain links TRBV2 with TRBJ2-2; a possible D gene is TRBD2 (5 bases). Looked up from germline, CDR1 is SNHLY and CDR2 is FYNNEI. V was trimmed by 6 bases and J by 1 base, leaving 15 bases between them. This CDR3 is built from 16 residues. The CDR3 sequence is CASSRMGVKNTGELFF. The CDR3 DNA reads as TGTGCCAGCAGCCGAATGGGAGTAAAGAACACCGGGGAGCTGTTTTTT. Together with reference TRBV2 and TRBJ2-2, the CDR3 gives the full variable domain: EPEVTQTPSHQVTQMGQEVILRCVPISNHLYFYWYRQILGQKVEFLVSFYNNEISEKSEIFDDQFSVERPDGSNFTLKIRSTKLEDSAMYFCASSRMGVKNTGELFFGEGSRLTVL.

This rearrangement joins TRBV29-1 to TRBJ1-5; D not certain. This CDR3 has 15 residues. CDR1 and CDR2 from the germline V gene are SQVTM and ANQGSEA. The V and J ends lost 5 bases and 0 bases respectively, with 14 bases between them. CDR3 bases: TGCAGCGTTTTGTCGGATACTAATAGCAATCAGCCCCAGCATTTT. Translating it yields CSVLSDTNSNQPQHF.

V is TRBV29-1 and J is TRBJ2-3, with 9 bases matching TRBD1. The CDR3 is 14 amino acids. The germline V gene encodes CDR1 SQVTM and CDR2 ANQGSEA. V was pared by 4 bases and J by 5 bases, with 7 bases of the junction left unmatched. The CDR3 spells CSVGFGTGLDTQYF. The CDR3 coding sequence is TGCAGCGTTGGGTTCGGGACAGGGCTAGATACGCAGTATTTT.